This TCR beta chain emerged from a study of blood T cells in healthy people across ages (dated by TCRdb to between 2014 and 2017). For the wider study: In model experiments, template switching captured about one uniquely barcoded TCR beta cDNA molecule for every two T cells. Age-related changes in TCR beta repertoire diversity were measured in the study by deep sequencing normalized with unique cDNA molecular identifiers. The donors were divided into four age groups: young (average around 17 years), middle-aged (over 35), aged (approximately 62) and long-lived (about 79). To avoid experimental bias, donors of different ages were randomly spread across the sequencing lanes. Two additional independent replicas of 1 million unique cDNA reads from the same blood draw were analyzed for two donors (one aged 18 to 30 and one aged 80 or older). General study outcomes and caveats: Estimates of total diversity based on one million sequenced T cells were considered lower bounds and underestimates. The percentage of naive T cells measured by flow cytometry correlated strongly with observed TCR beta diversity. Since profiling was done on bulk unsorted PBMCs, naive and antigen-experienced compartments could not be conclusively compared. Observed TCR beta diversity per million T cells fell roughly linearly with age, and a significant reduction was already apparent by age roughly 40. Compared with the aged group, more naive CD4+ T cells, fewer expanded clones and increased TCR diversity were shown by the long-lived group, suggesting age selection. Because donor CMV infection status was unknown, age-related changes in expanded clonotypes were potentially confounded.

Receptor libraries were prepared by 5' RACE. Sequencing used an Illumina HiSeq 2500. A second PCR of 7 to 11 cycles was run with a J-beta primer mix and a sample-barcoded 5' primer. A unique molecular identifier was introduced onto each TCR beta cDNA molecule by a template-switch 5' adaptor carrying 12 random nucleotides. Each sample yielded at least 2.5 million CDR3-containing paired-end reads. First-strand cDNA synthesis was performed from all RNA using the Mint cDNA synthesis kit, with priming by a TRBC-specific oligonucleotide. All cDNA was treated with uracil-DNA glycosylase and then went through a first 18-cycle PCR with the universal primers M1SS and BC2_uni_R. Per the source publication's procedure: For normalization, 1 million high-quality reads were randomly selected from each sample, with every read carrying a distinct molecular identifier. Instead of being binned into consensus sequences, reads with shared molecular identifiers were discarded. CDR3 identification, clonotype clustering and error correction used MiTCR with a Q25 quality threshold and the strictest error-elimination algorithm. A nonparametric unseen species model with Euler transformation was used to estimate a lower bound on total TCR beta diversity. TCRdb reprocessed the public reads (quality trimming at Q25 with fastp, clone calling with MiXCR) and kept in-frame beta chains. Each CDR3 protein appears once, grouped with its most common genes and DNA. The V and J calls were determined by TCRdb, not by the authors. The table for this sample lists about 1 million distinct CDR3 sequences; around 45% of them were counted only once. The top ten clonotypes cover under 20% of the sample.

Comments on this clonotype: Its target antigen remains unknown. Nothing much larger sits one base from this clone, and base qualities are not available.

The roughly 42 donors, aged about 6 to 90 years, were systemically healthy Caucasian individuals from Russia. Each donor gave 8 to 10 milliliters of peripheral blood, drawn into EDTA-treated Vacutainer tubes. Ficoll-Paque density-gradient centrifugation was used to isolate PBMCs, with at least 6 million obtained per sample. Trizol reagent was used to extract total RNA from PBMCs, with at least 6 micrograms per sample. Naive CD45RAhigh/CD27high T cell percentages were measured by flow cytometry on a PBMC aliquot from every donor. V loses 4 bases at its end and J loses 3 bases; junction bases beyond the gene matches: 4. The CDR3 sequence holds 16 residues, the cysteine and phenylalanine included. Just the 48-base CDR3 DNA is kept, in frame starting at base 1. For CDR1 and CDR2, the germline V gene lists KGHDR and SFDVKD.

This sequence was found in a woman in her fifties or sixties in good health. Specimen: blood. This receptor chain uses TRBV24-1 and TRBJ2-2; TRBD1 matches 10 bases in the middle. At the DNA level, the sequence is TGTGCCACCAGTGACCGGGACAGGGGACACACCGGGGAGCTGTTTTTT. It translates as CATSDRDRGHTGELFF.